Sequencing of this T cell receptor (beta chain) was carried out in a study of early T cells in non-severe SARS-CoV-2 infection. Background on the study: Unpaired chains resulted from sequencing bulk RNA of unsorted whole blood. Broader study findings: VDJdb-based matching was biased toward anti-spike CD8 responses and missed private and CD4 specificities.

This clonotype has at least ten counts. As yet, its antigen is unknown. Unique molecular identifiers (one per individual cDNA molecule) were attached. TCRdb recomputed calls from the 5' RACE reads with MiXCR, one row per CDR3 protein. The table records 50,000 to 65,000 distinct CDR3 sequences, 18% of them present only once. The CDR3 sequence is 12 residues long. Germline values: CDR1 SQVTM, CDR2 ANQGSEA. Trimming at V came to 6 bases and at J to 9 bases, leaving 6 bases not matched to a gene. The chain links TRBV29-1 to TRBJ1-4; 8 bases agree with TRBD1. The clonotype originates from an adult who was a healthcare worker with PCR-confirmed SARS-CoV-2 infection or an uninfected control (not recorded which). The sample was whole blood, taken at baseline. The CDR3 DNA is TGCAGCGTGGAGTGGACAGGGAAAAAACTGTTTTTT. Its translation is CSVEWTGKKLFF.